This T cell receptor beta chain was recovered during a study of beta chain features in type 1 diabetes. Germline CDR1 is GTSNPN and CDR2 is SVGIG (reference sequence). The V end was cut by 4 bases, the J end by 7 bases, with 13 bases between. This CDR3 contains 12 residues. Expressed TCRB transcripts were sequenced after all isolated RNA was converted to cDNA. Sequencing was performed with immunoSEQ multiplex PCR; in TCRdb, only in-frame clones are kept and a portion is missing. The table lists around 450,000 clones, about an eighth of them singletons. This clone was detected many times. The clonotype comes from a woman aged 18-29 years in good health. V gene TRBV30 combines with J gene TRBJ1-2, with D perhaps matching TRBD1 (5 bases). Material for sequencing was naive CD4+ T cells from blood. CDR3 DNA: TGTGCCTGGAACCGGGACGCATCTGGCTACACCTTC. Its protein is CAWNRDASGYTF.